Listed here are 5 T cell receptor beta chains from one sample, sequenced in a study of Ad26.COV2.S vaccination and SARS-CoV-2 variants. Here immunoSEQ multiplex PCR was the method, and the copy in TCRdb shows in-frame clones only, minus some. The table lists some 250,000 clones, 85% to 90% of them singletons. The sample's treatment: about 20 received Ad26.COV2.S at low or high dose, single or two shots; about five received placebo; per-sample allocation not given. Collection of the samples took place on day 63 after the first injection of vaccine or placebo. The input for sequencing was peripheral blood, taken in a trial of Ad26.COV2.S vaccine versus placebo. The receptors here all came from a person between 18 and 65 years old who received the Ad26.COV2.S COVID-19 vaccine or a placebo.

Notes on this clone: The sample contains more than one DNA sequence encoding this CDR3. This chain links TRBV9 with TRBJ2-7; D is possibly TRBD1 or TRBD2 (5 bases each). V lost 0 bases and J 5 bases, leaving 9 bases between the germline ends. The germline V gene encodes CDR1 SGDLS and CDR2 YYNGEE. The length of the CDR3 is 13 residues. The CDR3 nucleotides are TGTGCCAGCAGCGTAGCGGGGACCCACGAGCAGTACTTC. This translates into CASSVAGTHEQYF.

The chain carries TRBV18 and TRBJ2-4; no reliable D call. The CDR3 consists of 16 residues. Per the germline V gene, CDR1 is KGHSH and CDR2 is LQKENI. The V gene lost 0 bases and the J gene lost 0 bases, with 9 bases spanning the gap. The CDR3 nucleotides are TGTGCCAGCTCACCACCTTACACCGCAGCCAAAAACATTCAGTACTTC. Its protein product is CASSPPYTAAKNIQYF.

The chain is built from TRBV19 and TRBJ2-6, with 9 nucleotides matching TRBD1. Per germline, CDR1 LNHDA and CDR2 SQIVND (reference sequence). There are 17 residues in the CDR3. Germline trimming cut 0 bases from V and 3 bases from J; bases unmatched to any gene: 3. CDR3: CASSIETGGSGANVLTF. CDR3 coding DNA: TGTGCCAGTAGTATAGAGACAGGGGGAAGTGGGGCCAACGTCCTGACTTTC.

This CDR3 reads CASREGGGTEAFF. CDR3 DNA sequence: TGTGCCAGCAGGGAAGGGGGCGGCACTGAAGCTTTCTTT. The V and J genes are TRBV28 and TRBJ1-1, with 7 bases fitting TRBD1. The CDR3 covers 13 residues. Per germline, CDR1 MDHEN and CDR2 SYDVKM. Trimming at V came to 6 bases and at J to 4 bases, leaving 5 bases not matched to a gene.

The rearrangement uses TRBV2 and TRBJ2-7; tentative D call: TRBD1 (5 bases). The germline CDR1 and CDR2 sequences are SNHLY and FYNNEI. The CDR3 totals 16 residues. Trimming cost V 6 bases and J 1 base, with 19 bases left between them. The CDR3 DNA follows: TGTGCCAGCAGCCTGACGCTAGGGGCAGGTTCCTACGAGCAGTACTTC. Its translation is CASSLTLGAGSYEQYF.